Detailed here is one T cell receptor beta chain. Original handling: It was from reference gene primer amplification that nucleated cell counts were estimated. Data came from immunoSEQ multiplex PCR; TCRdb stores just in-frame clones and leaves some out. That table is the source of V, J and clone size, and D and trimming were worked out from the DNA. The sample has around 270,000 clones, 75% to 90% seen once. This sample is drawn from a study of blood T cell repertoires in COVID-19. Study summary: Acute-phase and convalescent COVID-19 samples originated in the United States, Italy and Spain. From T cells, B-cell-depleted T cells, or PBMCs came the material, which was cDNA or gDNA.

The CDR3 totals 14 residues. CDR1 and CDR2 from the germline V gene are LNHDA and SQIVND (reference sequence). V dropped 5 bases and J dropped 6; count of bases not matched to a gene: 10. This chain uses TRBV19 with TRBJ2-7; 7 bases agree with TRBD1. This clonotype was sampled from a man in his forties with acute or convalescent COVID-19. Sequencing used peripheral blood. CDR3 sequence reads: CASSLTDRIGEQYF. CDR3 coding DNA: TGTGCCAGTAGTCTAACGGACAGGATTGGCGAGCAGTACTTC.